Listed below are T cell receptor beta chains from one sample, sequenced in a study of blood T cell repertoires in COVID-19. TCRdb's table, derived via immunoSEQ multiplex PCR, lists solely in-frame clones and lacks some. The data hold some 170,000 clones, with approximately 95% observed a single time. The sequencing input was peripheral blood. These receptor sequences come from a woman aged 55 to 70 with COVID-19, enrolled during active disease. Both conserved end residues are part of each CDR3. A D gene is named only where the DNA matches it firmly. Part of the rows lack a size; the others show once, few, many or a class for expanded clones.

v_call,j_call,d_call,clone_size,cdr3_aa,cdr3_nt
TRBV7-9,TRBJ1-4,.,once,CASSVQGSIEKLFF,TGTGCCAGCAGCGTACAGGGTTCAATTGAAAAACTGTTTTTT
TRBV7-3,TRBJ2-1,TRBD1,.,CASSYRDSPYNEQFF,TGTGCCAGCAGCTATCGGGACAGCCCATACAATGAGCAGTTCTTC
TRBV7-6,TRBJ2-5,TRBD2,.,CASSLFSGGQETQYF,TGTGCCAGCAGCTTATTTAGCGGGGGCCAAGAGACCCAGTACTTC
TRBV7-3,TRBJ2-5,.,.,CASSPGTGQTQYF,TGTGCCAGCAGCCCGGGGACTGGGCAGACCCAGTACTTC
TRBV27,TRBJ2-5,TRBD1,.,CASRPITGVGETQYF,TGTGCCAGCAGACCTATTACAGGGGTAGGAGAGACCCAGTACTTC
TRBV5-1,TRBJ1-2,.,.,CASSLGSDYGYTF,TGCGCCAGCAGCTTAGGGAGCGACTATGGCTACACCTTC
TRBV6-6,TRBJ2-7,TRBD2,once,CASTPSGGAYEQYF,TGTGCCAGCACTCCAAGTGGGGGGGCCTACGAGCAGTACTTC
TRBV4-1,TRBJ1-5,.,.,CASSQVEGYNQPQHF,TGCGCCAGCAGCCAAGTGGAGGGTTACAATCAGCCCCAGCATTTT
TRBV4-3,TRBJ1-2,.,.,CASRNQILPDSLRDYGYTF,TGCGCCAGCAGAAACCAAATTCTCCCGGACAGCCTACGGGACTATGGCTACACCTTC
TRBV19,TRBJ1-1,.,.,CASSFMNTEAFF,TGTGCCAGTAGTTTTATGAACACTGAAGCTTTCTTT
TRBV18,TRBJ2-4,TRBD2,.,CASSPPTSGGVLYF,TGTGCCAGCTCACCACCCACTAGCGGGGGGGTCTTGTACTTC
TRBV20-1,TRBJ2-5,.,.,CSARKGETQYF,TGCAGTGCTAGAAAGGGGGAGACCCAGTACTTC
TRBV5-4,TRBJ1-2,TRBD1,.,CASSLAYGTGGYGYTF,TGTGCCAGCAGCTTGGCATACGGGACAGGGGGTTATGGCTACACCTTC
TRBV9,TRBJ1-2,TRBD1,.,CASSAVLGTGNGYTF,TGTGCCAGCAGCGCGGTATTAGGGACAGGGAATGGCTACACCTTC
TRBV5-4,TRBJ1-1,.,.,CASSSGTMVAFF,TGTGCCAGCAGCTCGGGGACAATGGTAGCTTTCTTT
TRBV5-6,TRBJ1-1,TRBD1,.,CASKGGTGGLDTEAFF,TGTGCCAGCAAGGGAGGGACAGGGGGCTTGGACACTGAAGCTTTCTTT
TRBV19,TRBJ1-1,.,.,CASSMGGESWNTEAFF,TGTGCCAGTAGTATGGGGGGTGAATCTTGGAACACTGAAGCTTTCTTT
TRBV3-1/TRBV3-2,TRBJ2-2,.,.,CASSQDPGNTGELFF,TGTGCCAGCAGCCAAGACCCAGGGAACACCGGGGAGCTGTTTTTT
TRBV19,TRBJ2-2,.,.,CASCQGRAGELFF,TGTGCCAGTTGCCAGGGGAGGGCCGGGGAGCTGTTTTTT